This TCR beta chain was identified during a study of response to subunit inactivated influenza vaccine. This clonotype was observed at least ten times. Its antigen is undetermined. Germline loops: CDR1 SQVTM, CDR2 ANQGSEA. The CDR3 consists of 11 residues. Trimming shortened V by 4 bases and J by 6 bases, and 6 bases separated the two germline ends. Overall study findings and caveats: T cells newly recruited by each seasonal influenza vaccination are few, the authors suggested.

TCRdb redid the calling of the RT-PCR reads with MiXCR, one entry per CDR3 protein. The sample contains about 830,000 distinct CDR3 sequences, around a sixth of which appear only once. The sample in question was PBMCs from blood, obtained about 5 days after vaccination. This receptor was taken from a man in his fifties or sixties who received an inactivated influenza vaccine. This chain joins TRBV29-1 and TRBJ2-2; D is perhaps TRBD1 (6 bases). CDR3 protein: CSVAGAGELFF. The CDR3 nucleotides are TGCAGCGTTGCAGGGGCCGGGGAGCTGTTTTTT.